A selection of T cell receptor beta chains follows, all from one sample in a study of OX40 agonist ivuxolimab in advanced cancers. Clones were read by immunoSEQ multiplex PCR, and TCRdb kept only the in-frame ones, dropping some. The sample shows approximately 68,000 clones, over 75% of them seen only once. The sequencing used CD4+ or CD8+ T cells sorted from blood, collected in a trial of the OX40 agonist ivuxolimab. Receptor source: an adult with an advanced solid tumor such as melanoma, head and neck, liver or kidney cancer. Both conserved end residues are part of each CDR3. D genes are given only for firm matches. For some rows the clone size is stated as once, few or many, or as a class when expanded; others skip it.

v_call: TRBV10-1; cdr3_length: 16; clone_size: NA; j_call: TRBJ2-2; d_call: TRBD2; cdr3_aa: CASSGPGLAGVGELFF; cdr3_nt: TGCGCCAGCAGTGGGCCGGGACTAGCGGGGGTCGGGGAGCTGTTTTTT
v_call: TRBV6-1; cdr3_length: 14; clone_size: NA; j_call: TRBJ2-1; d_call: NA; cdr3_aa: CASTTTSSYNEQFF; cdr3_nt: TGTGCCAGCACGACGACGAGCTCCTACAATGAGCAGTTCTTC
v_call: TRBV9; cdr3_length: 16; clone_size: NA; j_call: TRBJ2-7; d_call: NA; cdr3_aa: CASRLPGTRGVGEQYF; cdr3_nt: TGTGCCAGCAGGCTACCCGGCACTAGGGGCGTAGGAGAGCAGTACTTC
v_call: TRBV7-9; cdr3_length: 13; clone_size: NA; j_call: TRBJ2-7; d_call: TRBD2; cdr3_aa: CATGGLAGQEQYF; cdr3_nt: TGTGCCACCGGTGGACTAGCGGGCCAGGAGCAGTACTTC
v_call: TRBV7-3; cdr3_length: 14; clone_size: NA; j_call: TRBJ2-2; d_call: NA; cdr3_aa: CASSRDPNTGELFF; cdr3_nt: TGTGCCAGCAGCCGGGACCCGAACACCGGGGAGCTGTTTTTT
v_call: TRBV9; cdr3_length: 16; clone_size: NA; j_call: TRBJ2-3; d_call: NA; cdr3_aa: CASSVAGAGSTDTQYF; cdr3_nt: TGTGCCAGCAGCGTAGCTGGAGCGGGTTCCACAGATACGCAGTATTTT
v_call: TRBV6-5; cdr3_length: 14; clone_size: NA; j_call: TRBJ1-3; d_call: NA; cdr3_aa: CASSDSISGNTIYF; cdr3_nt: TGTGCCAGCTCCGACAGCATCTCTGGAAATACCATATATTTT
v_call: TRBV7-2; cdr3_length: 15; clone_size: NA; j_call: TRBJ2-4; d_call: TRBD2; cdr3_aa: CASSSPAGGANIQYF; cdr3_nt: TGTGCCAGCAGCTCCCCGGCGGGGGGGGCCAACATTCAGTACTTC
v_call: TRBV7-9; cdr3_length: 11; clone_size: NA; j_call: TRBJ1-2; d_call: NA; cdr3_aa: CASSNGYGYTF; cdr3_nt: TGTGCCAGCAGCAACGGGTATGGCTACACCTTC
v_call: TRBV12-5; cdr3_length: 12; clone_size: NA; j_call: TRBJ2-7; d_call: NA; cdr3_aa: CASGPGVTKQYF; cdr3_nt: TGTGCTAGTGGCCCGGGTGTTACGAAGCAGTACTTC
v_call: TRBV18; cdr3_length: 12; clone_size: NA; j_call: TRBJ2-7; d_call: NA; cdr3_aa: CASSPAGEEQYF; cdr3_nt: TGTGCCAGCTCACCCGCAGGGGAAGAGCAGTACTTC
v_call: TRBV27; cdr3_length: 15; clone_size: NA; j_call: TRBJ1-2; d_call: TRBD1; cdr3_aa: CASRNFADRDYGYTF; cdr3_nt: TGTGCCAGCAGGAATTTCGCCGACAGGGATTATGGCTACACCTTC
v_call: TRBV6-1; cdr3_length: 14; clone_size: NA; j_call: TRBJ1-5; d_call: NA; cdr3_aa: CASRVTGRGGPQHF; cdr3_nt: TGTGCCAGCAGGGTGACAGGCCGTGGAGGGCCCCAGCATTTT
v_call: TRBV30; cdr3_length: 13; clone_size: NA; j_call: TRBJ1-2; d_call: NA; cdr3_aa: CAWRPGSGYGYTF; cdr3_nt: TGTGCCTGGAGGCCGGGGTCGGGCTATGGCTACACCTTC
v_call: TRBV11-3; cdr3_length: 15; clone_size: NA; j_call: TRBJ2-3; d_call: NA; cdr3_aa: CASSARWSSTDTQYF; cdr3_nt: TGTGCCAGCAGCGCCCGCTGGTCTAGCACAGATACGCAGTATTTT
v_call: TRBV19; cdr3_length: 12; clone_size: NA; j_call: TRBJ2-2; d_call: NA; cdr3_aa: CASSKSTGELFF; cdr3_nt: TGTGCCAGTAGTAAGAGCACCGGGGAGCTGTTTTTT
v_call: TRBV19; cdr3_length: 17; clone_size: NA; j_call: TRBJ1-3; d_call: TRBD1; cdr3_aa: CASSPQGGVGSGNTIYF; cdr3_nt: TGTGCCAGTAGTCCGCAGGGGGGGGTTGGCTCTGGAAACACCATATATTTT
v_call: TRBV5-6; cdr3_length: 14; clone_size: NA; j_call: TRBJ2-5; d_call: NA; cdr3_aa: CASSSRGGVETQYF; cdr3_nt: TGTGCCAGCAGCTCGAGGGGTGGTGTGGAGACCCAGTACTTC
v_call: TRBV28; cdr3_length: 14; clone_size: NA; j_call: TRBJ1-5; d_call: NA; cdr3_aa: CASSPGTLGQPQHF; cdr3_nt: TGTGCCAGCAGCCCCGGGACCCTAGGGCAGCCCCAGCATTTT
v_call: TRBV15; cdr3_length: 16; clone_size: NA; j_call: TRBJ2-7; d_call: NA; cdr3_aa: CATSSIYTGLSYEQYF; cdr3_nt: TGTGCCACCAGCAGCATTTATACAGGCCTCTCCTACGAGCAGTACTTC
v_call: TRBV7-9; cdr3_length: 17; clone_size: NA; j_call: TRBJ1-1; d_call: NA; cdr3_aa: CASNPPLRLGMGTEAFF; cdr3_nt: TGTGCCAGCAATCCTCCACTCCGCTTGGGCATGGGGACTGAAGCTTTCTTT
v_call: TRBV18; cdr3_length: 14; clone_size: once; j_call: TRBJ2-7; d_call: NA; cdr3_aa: CASSLGTGNYEQYF; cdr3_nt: TGTGCCAGCTCACTAGGGACGGGAAACTACGAGCAGTACTTC
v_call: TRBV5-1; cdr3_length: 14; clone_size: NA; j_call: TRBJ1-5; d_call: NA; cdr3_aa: CASSLEGGNQPQHF; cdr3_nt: TGCGCCAGCAGCTTGGAGGGGGGGAATCAGCCCCAGCATTTT
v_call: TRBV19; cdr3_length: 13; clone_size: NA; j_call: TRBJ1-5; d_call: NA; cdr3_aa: CASSIDRWQPQHF; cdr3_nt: TGTGCCAGTAGTATAGATAGGTGGCAGCCCCAGCATTTT
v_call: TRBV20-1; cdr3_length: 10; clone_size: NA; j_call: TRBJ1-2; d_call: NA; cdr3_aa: CSATEYGYTF; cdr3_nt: TGCAGTGCTACAGAATATGGCTACACCTTC
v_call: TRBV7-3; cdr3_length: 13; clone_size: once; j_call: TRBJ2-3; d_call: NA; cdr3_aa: CASSLAAPDTQYF; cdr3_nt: TGTGCCAGCAGCTTAGCGGCCCCAGATACGCAGTATTTT
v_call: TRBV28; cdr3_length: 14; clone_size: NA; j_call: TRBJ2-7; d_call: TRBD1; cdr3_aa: CASSLRQGRYEQYF; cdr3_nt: TGTGCCAGCAGTTTACGACAGGGGCGGTACGAGCAGTACTTC
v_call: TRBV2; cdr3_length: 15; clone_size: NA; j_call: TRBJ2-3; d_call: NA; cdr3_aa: CASSELGFGGDTQYF; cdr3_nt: TGTGCCAGCAGTGAACTGGGGTTCGGGGGAGATACGCAGTATTTT
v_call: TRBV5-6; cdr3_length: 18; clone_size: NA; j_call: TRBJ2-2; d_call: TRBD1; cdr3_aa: CASSFRQGAILNTGELFF; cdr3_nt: TGTGCCAGCAGCTTCCGGCAGGGGGCTATTCTGAACACCGGGGAGCTGTTTTTT
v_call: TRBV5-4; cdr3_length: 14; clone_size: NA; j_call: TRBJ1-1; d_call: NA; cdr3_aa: CASRPQDQGTEAFF; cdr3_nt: TGTGCCAGCAGGCCCCAAGACCAAGGGACTGAAGCTTTCTTT
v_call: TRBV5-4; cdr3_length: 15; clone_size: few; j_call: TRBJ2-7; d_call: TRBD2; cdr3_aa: CASSFGLAGTYEQYF; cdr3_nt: TGTGCCAGCAGCTTTGGGCTAGCGGGCACCTACGAGCAGTACTTC
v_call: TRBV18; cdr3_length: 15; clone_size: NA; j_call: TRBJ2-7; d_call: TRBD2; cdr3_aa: CASAPAGSHGDEQYF; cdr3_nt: TGTGCCAGCGCACCAGCGGGGTCCCACGGCGACGAGCAGTACTTC
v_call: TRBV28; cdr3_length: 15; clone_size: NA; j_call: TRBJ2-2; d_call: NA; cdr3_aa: CASSFPTEGRGELFF; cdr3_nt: TGTGCCAGCAGTTTTCCGACCGAGGGGCGCGGGGAGCTGTTTTTT
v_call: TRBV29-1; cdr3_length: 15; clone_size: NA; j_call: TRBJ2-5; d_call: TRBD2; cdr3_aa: CSVEGGLGTQETQYF; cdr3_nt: TGCAGCGTTGAAGGGGGACTAGGAACCCAAGAGACCCAGTACTTC
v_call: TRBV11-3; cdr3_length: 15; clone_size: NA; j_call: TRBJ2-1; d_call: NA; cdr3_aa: CASSLGQGSYNEQFF; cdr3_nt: TGTGCCAGCAGCTTAGGGCAGGGCTCCTACAATGAGCAGTTCTTC
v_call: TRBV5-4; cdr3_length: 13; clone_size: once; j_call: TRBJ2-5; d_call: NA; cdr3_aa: CASSFRLEETQYF; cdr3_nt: TGTGCCAGCAGCTTCCGACTAGAGGAGACCCAGTACTTC
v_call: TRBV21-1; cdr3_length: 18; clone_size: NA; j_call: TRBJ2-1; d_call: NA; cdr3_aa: CASSNRGLAGFSYNEQFF; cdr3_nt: TGTGCCAGCAGCAACAGGGGTTTAGCGGGATTCTCCTACAATGAGCAGTTCTTC
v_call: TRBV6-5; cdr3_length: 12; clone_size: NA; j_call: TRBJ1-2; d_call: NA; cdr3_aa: CASSGQFYGYTF; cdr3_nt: TGTGCCAGCAGTGGGCAGTTCTATGGCTACACCTTC